The present T cell receptor (beta chain) was sequenced within a study of blood T cell repertoires in COVID-19. Study in general: Acute and convalescent COVID-19 specimens originated in the United States, Italy and Spain.

In the source study's methods: Estimation of nucleated cell counts relied on the amplification of reference gene primers. The repertoire was sequenced with immunoSEQ multiplex PCR; TCRdb's copy has only in-frame clones and lacks some. The V and J calls and clone size come from that table; D and trimming were worked out from the DNA. The table shows tens of thousands of clones, with around three quarters occurring only once. The CDR3 is 17 amino acids. Germline CDR1 is SGHTA and CDR2 is FQGNSA. The ends lost 4 bases at V and 2 bases at J; junction bases unmatched: 7. The V gene is TRBV7-2, the J gene TRBJ2-1; TRBD2 aligns across 11 bases. The clonotype originates from a human donor in a cohort sampled during active COVID-19. The specimen sequenced was peripheral blood. The CDR3 loop is CASSSAGTSGPYNEQFF. DNA of the CDR3: TGTGCCAGCAGCTCAGCCGGGACTAGCGGACCCTACAATGAGCAGTTCTTC.